The 9 T cell receptor beta chains reported below all come from one sample, sequenced in a study of cytomegalovirus exposure and HLA in healthy donors. Amplification used 60 Vbeta primers and 13 Jbeta primers. Sequencing was performed with immunoSEQ multiplex PCR; in TCRdb, only in-frame clones are kept and a portion is missing. The table lists about 260,000 clones, roughly 70% of them singletons. Sequenced material: PBMCs. The origin of the receptors is a female donor in good health and CMV-seronegative.

This clone occurred a few times. The chain recombines TRBV30 with TRBJ1-3, with D tentatively TRBD1 (5 bases). CDR1 is GTSNPN and CDR2 is SVGIG in the germline V gene (reference sequence). Trimming shortened V by 2 bases and J by 4 bases, and 18 bases separated the two germline ends. The CDR3 totals 16 residues. In DNA form, the CDR3 reads TGTGCCTGGAGTACCGGACACCCCTCGAGGGGAAACACCATATATTTT. Amino acid sequence: CAWSTGHPSRGNTIYF.

The CDR3: CASTKGGQNTGELFF. The CDR3 nucleotides are TGTGCCAGCACCAAAGGGGGACAGAACACCGGGGAGCTGTTTTTT. The gene calls are TRBV6-1 and TRBJ2-2, with D tentatively TRBD1 (6 bases). Germline CDR1 MNHNS, CDR2 SASEGT. This CDR3 is built from 15 residues. V was shortened by 7 bases and J by 1 base, with 13 bases between the two germline ends.

V usage is TRBV6-5 and J usage is TRBJ2-1; 11 bases are shared with TRBD2. With V trimmed by 4 bases and J by 8 bases, 10 bases remained unmatched. This CDR3 spans 16 amino acids. Looked up from germline, CDR1 is MNHEY and CDR2 is SVGAGI. DNA for the CDR3: TGTGCCAGCAGTTCCCTTACTAGCGGGAGTAATGATGAGCAGTTCTTC. This sequence encodes CASSSLTSGSNDEQFF.

The CDR3 loop is CASSYSGGNSPLHF. CDR3 DNA sequence: TGTGCCAGCAGTTACTCGGGCGGGAATTCACCCCTCCACTTT. The chain has TRBV6-5 and TRBJ1-6, with no clear D. The CDR3 covers 14 residues. Trimming stripped 0 bases from V and 7 bases from J, with 7 bases between. CDR1 MNHEY and CDR2 SVGAGI come from the germline V gene.

V usage is TRBV2 and J usage is TRBJ1-5; 9 bases line up with TRBD1. Germline V CDR1 and CDR2: SNHLY, FYNNEI. The V gene end was trimmed by 6 bases and the J gene end by 1 base; junction bases not matched to a gene: 7. The CDR3 has 16 residues. CDR3 loop: CASREGTGLSNQPQHF. The DNA of the CDR3 is TGTGCCAGCAGGGAGGGGACAGGGTTAAGCAATCAGCCCCAGCATTTT.

The rearrangement joins TRBV7-8 to TRBJ2-5, with 10 bases matching TRBD1. Near its end, the DNA agrees better with TRBJ2-7, so the J call may be wrong. CDR1 and CDR2 (germline): SGHVS, FQNEAQ. The CDR3 extends over 14 amino acids. The CDR3 sequence is CASNHGQGVYEQYF. In DNA form, the CDR3 reads TGTGCCAGCAACCATGGACAGGGGGTCTACGAGCAGTACTTC.

The gene calls are TRBV5-1 and TRBJ2-5; no definite D call. V was shortened by 4 bases and J by 5 bases, with 6 bases between the two germline ends. In germline, CDR1 is SGHRS, CDR2 YFSETQ. The CDR3 loop spans 11 amino acids. CDR3 protein: CASSERETQYF. The DNA of the CDR3 is TGCGCCAGCAGCGAGAGGGAGACCCAGTACTTC.

This clone was counted between two and nine times. V and J are TRBV6-1 and TRBJ1-1, with D perhaps TRBD1 (6 bases). CDR3 size: 13 residues. Germline V gene data show CDR1 as MNHNS and CDR2 as SASEGT. Trimming pared 6 bases from V and 1 base from J, leaving 9 bases between. The CDR3 nucleotides are TGTGCCAGCAGGATACAGGGGAACACTGAAGCTTTCTTT. Protein: CASRIQGNTEAFF.

The chain couples TRBV6-5 to TRBJ1-1; D gene uncertain. V dropped 2 bases and J dropped 3 bases, with 7 bases sitting between them. Looked up from germline, CDR1 is MNHEY and CDR2 is SVGAGI. The CDR3 is 13 residues long. The DNA of the CDR3 is TGTGCCAGCAGTTACCGGCGGGACACTGAAGCTTTCTTT. Protein product: CASSYRRDTEAFF.